Each of the 9 T cell receptor beta chains below was sequenced from the same sample in a study of beta chain features in type 1 diabetes. The authors reverse transcribed all of the isolated RNA, so sequencing captured expressed TCRB transcripts. Libraries were prepared by immunoSEQ multiplex PCR; TCRdb keeps only in-frame clonotypes and omits some of them. The data show about 930,000 clones, about a sixth seen once. The source material was naive CD4+ T cells from blood. The origin of the receptors is a woman under 30 in good health.

CDR3 nucleotide sequence: TGCGCCAGCAGCCGCTCCGGGACTAGTAACACCGGGGAGCTGTTTTTT. It translates to CASSRSGTSNTGELFF. The chain has TRBV4-1 and TRBJ2-2; TRBD2 matches at 8 bases. The V gene end was trimmed by 4 bases and the J gene end by 2 bases; junction bases not matched to a gene: 6. This CDR3 region has 16 residues. Per germline, CDR1 MGHRA and CDR2 YSYEKL.

This clone turned up a few times. The gene calls are TRBV27 and TRBJ2-7; a weak D match, TRBD2 (5 bases). The V gene's germline CDR1 is MNHEY and CDR2 SMNVEV (reference sequence). V shed 8 bases and J shed 4 bases, with 15 bases lying between them. This CDR3 is built from 13 residues. CDR3: CASRGADRYEQYF. The CDR3, as DNA: TGTGCCAGCCGGGGAGCCGACCGTTACGAGCAGTACTTC.

This clone was seen more than once but under ten times. DNA of the CDR3: TGTGCCAGCAAGGCCTCTTCCTACGAGCAGTACTTC. It yields the protein CASKASSYEQYF. The rearrangement links TRBV2 to TRBJ2-7, with D unclear. Germline values: CDR1 SNHLY, CDR2 FYNNEI. V was shortened by 7 bases and J by 1 base, with 8 bases between the two germline ends. The length of the CDR3 is 12 residues.

The sample holds a few counts of this clone. This chain connects TRBV7-9 to TRBJ2-4; D is unresolved. The V and J ends lost 2 bases and 2 bases respectively, with 10 bases between them. Germline V gene lookup returns CDR1 SEHNR and CDR2 FQNEAQ (reference sequence). The CDR3 is 15 residues long. This CDR3 is CASSLLAGSKNIQYF. The CDR3 DNA reads as TGTGCCAGCAGCTTATTAGCCGGGTCCAAAAACATTCAGTACTTC. The variable domain in full, completed from reference TRBV7-9 and TRBJ2-4, reads DTGVSQNPRHKITKRGQNVTFRCDPISEHNRLYWYRQTLGQGPEFLTYFQNEAQLEKSRLLSDRFSAERPKGSFSTLEIQRTEQGDSAMYLCASSLLAGSKNIQYFGAGTRLSVL.

The chain combines TRBV14 with TRBJ2-7; 11 bases align to TRBD1. Losses at the gene ends were 8 bases for V and 7 bases for J; bases not matched to a gene: 16. This CDR3 contains 16 residues. The germline V gene encodes CDR1 SGHDN and CDR2 FVKESK. The CDR3 DNA sequence: TGTGCCAGCGCCACAGTTTTCGGACAGGGGGCCGGGGAGCAGTACTTC. Translated, it gives CASATVFGQGAGEQYF.

The rearrangement joins TRBV19 to TRBJ1-5; D unresolved. This CDR3 comprises 12 residues. The germline CDR1 and CDR2 sequences are LNHDA and SQIVND (reference sequence). Between the trimmed V and J ends, which lost 9 bases and 1 base, there was a span of 7 bases. CDR3: CASGPSNQPQHF. The CDR3 DNA sequence: TGTGCCAGCGGACCAAGCAATCAGCCCCAGCATTTT. The entire variable domain, with the rest obtained from reference TRBV19 and TRBJ1-5, is as follows: DGGITQSPKYLFRKEGQNVTLSCEQNLNHDAMYWYRQDPGQGLRLIYYSQIVNDFQKGDIAEGYSVSREKKESFPLTVTSAQKNPTAFYLCASGPSNQPQHFGDGTRLSIL.

This clone was recorded a few times. The chain recombines TRBV5-1 with TRBJ1-2; 7 positions agree with TRBD1. Germline assignment: CDR1 SGHRS and CDR2 YFSETQ. The CDR3 has 15 residues. V was pared by 1 base and J by 6 bases, with 9 bases of the junction left unmatched. The CDR3, as DNA: TGCGCCAGCAGCTTGAGGGGGCAGTTGGCCGATGGCTACACCTTC. It encodes CASSLRGQLADGYTF. Based on the CDR3 plus reference TRBV5-1 and TRBJ1-2, the full variable domain is KAGVTQTPRYLIKTRGQQVTLSCSPISGHRSVSWYQQTPGQGLQFLFEYFSETQRNKGNFPGRFSGRQFSNSRSEMNVSTLELGDSALYLCASSLRGQLADGYTFGSGTRLTVV.

This clone was counted between two and nine times. This chain joins TRBV4-3 and TRBJ1-6; TRBD1 matches 8 bases. The CDR3 contains 16 residues. The V segment lost 4 bases and the J segment 10 bases; nucleotides outside the gene matches: 12. Germline CDR1 reads LGHNA; CDR2 reads YSLEER. CDR3 nucleotide sequence: TGCGCCAGCAGCCTCGCGGAACGGACAGGGAGGTCACCCCTCCACTTT. Its translation is CASSLAERTGRSPLHF.

A few counts support this clone. This chain links TRBV18 with TRBJ2-6; unclear D gene. The ends were cut back, 0 bases at V and 0 bases at J, with 6 bases in the middle. Germline CDR1 reads KGHSH; CDR2 reads LQKENI. The CDR3 spans 16 residues. DNA for the CDR3: TGTGCCAGCTCACCACCGGATCTCTCTGGGGCCAACGTCCTGACTTTC. This encodes CASSPPDLSGANVLTF.